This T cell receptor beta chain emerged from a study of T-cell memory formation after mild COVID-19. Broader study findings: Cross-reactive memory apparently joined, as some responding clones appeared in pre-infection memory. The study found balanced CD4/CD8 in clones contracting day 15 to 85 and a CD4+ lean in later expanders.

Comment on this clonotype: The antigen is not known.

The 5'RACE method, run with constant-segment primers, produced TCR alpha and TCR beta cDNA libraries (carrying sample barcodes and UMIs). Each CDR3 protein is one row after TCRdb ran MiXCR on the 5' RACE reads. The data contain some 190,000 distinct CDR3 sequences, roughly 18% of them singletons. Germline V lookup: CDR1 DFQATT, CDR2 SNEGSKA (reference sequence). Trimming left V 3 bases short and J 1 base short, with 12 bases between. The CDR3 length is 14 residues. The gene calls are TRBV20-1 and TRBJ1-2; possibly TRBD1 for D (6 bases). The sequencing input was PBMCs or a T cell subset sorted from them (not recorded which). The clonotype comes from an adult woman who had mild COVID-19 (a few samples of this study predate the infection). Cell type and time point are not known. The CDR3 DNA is TGCAGTGCTAGTCGGGACACCAATAACTATGGCTACACCTTC. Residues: CSASRDTNNYGYTF.